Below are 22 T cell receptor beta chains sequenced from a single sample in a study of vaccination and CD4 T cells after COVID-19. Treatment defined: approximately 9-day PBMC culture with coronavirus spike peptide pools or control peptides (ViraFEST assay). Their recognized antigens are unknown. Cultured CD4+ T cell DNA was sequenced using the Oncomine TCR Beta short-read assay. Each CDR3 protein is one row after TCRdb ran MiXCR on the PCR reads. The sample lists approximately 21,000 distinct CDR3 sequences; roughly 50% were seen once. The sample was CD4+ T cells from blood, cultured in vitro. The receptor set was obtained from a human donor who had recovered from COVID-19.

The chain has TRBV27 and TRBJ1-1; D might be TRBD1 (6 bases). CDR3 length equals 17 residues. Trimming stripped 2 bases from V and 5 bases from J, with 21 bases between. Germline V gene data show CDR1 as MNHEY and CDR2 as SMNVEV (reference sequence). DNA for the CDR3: TGTGCCAGCAGTTTAACCCCAGTCGGGGGGCGGAGGACTGAAGCTTTCTTT. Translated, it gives CASSLTPVGGRRTEAFF.

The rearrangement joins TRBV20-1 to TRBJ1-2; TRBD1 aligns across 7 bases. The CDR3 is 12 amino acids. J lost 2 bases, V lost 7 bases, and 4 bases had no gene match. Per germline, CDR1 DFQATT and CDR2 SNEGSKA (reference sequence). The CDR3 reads CSVSDRNYGYTF. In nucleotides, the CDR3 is TGCAGTGTCTCGGACAGGAACTATGGCTACACCTTC.

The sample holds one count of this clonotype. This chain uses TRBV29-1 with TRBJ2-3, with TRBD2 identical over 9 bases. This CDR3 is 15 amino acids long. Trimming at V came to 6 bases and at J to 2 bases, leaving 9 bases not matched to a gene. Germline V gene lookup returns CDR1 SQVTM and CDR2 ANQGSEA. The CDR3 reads CSVLFSGGNTDTQYF. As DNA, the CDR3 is TGCAGCGTCCTATTTAGCGGGGGAAACACAGATACGCAGTATTTT.

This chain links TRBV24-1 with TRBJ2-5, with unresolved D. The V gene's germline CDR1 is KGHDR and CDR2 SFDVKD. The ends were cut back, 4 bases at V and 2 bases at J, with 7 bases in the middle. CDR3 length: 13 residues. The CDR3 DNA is TGTGCCACCAGTGACCCCCCACAAGAGACCCAGTACTTC. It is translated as CATSDPPQETQYF.

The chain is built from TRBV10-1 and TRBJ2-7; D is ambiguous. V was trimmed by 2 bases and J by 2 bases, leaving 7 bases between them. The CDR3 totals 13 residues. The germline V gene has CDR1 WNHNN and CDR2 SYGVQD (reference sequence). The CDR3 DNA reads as TGCGCCAGCAGTGAGGACCGCGCCTACGAGCAGTACTTC. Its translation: CASSEDRAYEQYF.

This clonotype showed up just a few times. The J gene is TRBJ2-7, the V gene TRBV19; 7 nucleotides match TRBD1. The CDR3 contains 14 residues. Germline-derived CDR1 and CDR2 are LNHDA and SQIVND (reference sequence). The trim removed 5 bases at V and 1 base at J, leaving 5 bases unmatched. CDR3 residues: CASSADRVSYEQYF. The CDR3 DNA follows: TGTGCCAGTAGTGCAGACAGGGTGTCCTACGAGCAGTACTTC.

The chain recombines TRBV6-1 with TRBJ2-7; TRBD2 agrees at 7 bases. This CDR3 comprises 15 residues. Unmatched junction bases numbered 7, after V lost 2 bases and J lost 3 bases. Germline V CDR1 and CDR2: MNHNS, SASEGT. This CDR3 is CASSESGTSDYEQYF. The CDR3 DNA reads TGTGCCAGCAGTGAAAGCGGGACTTCCGACTACGAGCAGTACTTC.

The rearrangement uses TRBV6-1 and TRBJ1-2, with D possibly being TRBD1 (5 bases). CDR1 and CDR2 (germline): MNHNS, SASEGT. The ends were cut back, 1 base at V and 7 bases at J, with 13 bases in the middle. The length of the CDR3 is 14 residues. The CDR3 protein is CASSEGGAFPGYTF. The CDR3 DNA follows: TGTGCCAGCAGTGAAGGGGGCGCTTTTCCTGGCTACACCTTC.

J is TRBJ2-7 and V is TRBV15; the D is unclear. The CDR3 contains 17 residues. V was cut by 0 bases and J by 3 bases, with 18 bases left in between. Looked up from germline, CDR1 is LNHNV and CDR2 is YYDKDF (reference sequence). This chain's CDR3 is CATSRDRFGSPIYEQYF. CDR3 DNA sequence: TGTGCCACCAGCAGAGACCGGTTCGGCAGCCCTATCTACGAGCAGTACTTC. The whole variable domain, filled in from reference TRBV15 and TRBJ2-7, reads DAMVIQNPRYQVTQFGKPVTLSCSQTLNHNVMYWYQQKSSQAPKLLFHYYDKDFNNEADTPDNFQSRRPNTSFCFLDIRSPGLGDTAMYLCATSRDRFGSPIYEQYFGPGTRLTVT.

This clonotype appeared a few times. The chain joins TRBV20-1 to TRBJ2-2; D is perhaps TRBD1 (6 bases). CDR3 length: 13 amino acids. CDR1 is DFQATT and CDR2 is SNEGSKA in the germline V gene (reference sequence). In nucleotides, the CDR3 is TGCAGGGCAAGAGGGGGGAACACCGGGGAGCTGTTTTTT. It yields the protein CRARGGNTGELFF.

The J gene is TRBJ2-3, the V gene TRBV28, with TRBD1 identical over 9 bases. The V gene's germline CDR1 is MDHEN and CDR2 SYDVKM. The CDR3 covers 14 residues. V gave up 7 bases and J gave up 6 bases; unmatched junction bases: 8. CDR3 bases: TGTGCCAGCACCCCGGGACAGGGTACCGATACGCAGTATTTT. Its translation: CASTPGQGTDTQYF.

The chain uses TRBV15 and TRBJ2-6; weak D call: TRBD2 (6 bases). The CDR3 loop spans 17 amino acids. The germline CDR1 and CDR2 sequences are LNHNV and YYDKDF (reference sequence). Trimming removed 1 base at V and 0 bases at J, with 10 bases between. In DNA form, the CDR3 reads TGTGCCACCAGCAGAGGAGGGGAGGTCTCTGGGGCCAACGTCCTGACTTTC. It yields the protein CATSRGGEVSGANVLTF. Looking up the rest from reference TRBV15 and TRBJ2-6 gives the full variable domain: DAMVIQNPRYQVTQFGKPVTLSCSQTLNHNVMYWYQQKSSQAPKLLFHYYDKDFNNEADTPDNFQSRRPNTSFCFLDIRSPGLGDTAMYLCATSRGGEVSGANVLTFGAGSRLTVL.

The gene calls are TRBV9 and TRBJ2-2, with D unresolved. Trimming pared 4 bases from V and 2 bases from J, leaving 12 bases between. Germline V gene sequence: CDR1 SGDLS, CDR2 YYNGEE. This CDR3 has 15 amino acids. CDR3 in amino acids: CASSIGPSNTGELFF. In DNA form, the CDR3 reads TGTGCCAGCAGCATCGGGCCATCTAACACCGGGGAGCTGTTTTTT.

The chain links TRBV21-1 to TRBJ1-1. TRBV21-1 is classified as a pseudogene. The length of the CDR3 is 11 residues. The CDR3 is CASSRHSEAFF. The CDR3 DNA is TGTGCCAGCAGCAGACACTCTGAAGCTTTCTTT.

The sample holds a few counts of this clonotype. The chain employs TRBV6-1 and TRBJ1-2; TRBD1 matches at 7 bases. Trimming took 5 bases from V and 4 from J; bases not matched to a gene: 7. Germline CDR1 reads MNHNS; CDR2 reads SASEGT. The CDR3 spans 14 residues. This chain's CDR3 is CASSPDRDGYGYTF. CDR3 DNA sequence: TGTGCCAGCAGTCCAGACAGGGATGGCTATGGCTACACCTTC.

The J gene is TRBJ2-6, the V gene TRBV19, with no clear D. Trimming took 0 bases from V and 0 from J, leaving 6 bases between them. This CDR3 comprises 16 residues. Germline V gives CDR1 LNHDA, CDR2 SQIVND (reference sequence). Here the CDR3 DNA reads TGTGCCAGTAGTATAGATCGTGCCTCTGGGGCCAACGTCCTGACTTTC. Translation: CASSIDRASGANVLTF.

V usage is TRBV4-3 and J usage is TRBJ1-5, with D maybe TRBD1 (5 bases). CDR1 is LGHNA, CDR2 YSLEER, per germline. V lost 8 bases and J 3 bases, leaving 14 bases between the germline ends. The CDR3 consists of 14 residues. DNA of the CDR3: TGCGCCAGCGCCACGGGCAGGGACAATCAGCCCCAGCATTTT. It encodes CASATGRDNQPQHF.

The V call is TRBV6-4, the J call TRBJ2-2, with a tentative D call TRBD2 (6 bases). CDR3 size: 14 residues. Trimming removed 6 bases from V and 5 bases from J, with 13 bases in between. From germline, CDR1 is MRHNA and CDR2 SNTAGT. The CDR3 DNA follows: TGTGCCAGCAGCCTTCAGGAGGGGACCGGGGAGCTGTTTTTT. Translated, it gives CASSLQEGTGELFF.

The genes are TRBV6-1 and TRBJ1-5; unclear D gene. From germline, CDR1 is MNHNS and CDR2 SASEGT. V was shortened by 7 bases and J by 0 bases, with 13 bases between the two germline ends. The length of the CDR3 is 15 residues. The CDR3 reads CASTTALGSNQPQHF. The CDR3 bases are TGTGCCAGCACCACCGCCCTGGGTAGCAATCAGCCCCAGCATTTT.

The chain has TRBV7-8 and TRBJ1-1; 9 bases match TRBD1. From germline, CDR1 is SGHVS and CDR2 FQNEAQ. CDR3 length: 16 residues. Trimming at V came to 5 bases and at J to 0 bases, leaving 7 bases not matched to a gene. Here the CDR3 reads CASSTRDRAVNTEAFF. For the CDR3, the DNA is TGTGCCAGCAGCACCCGGGACAGGGCGGTGAACACTGAAGCTTTCTTT.

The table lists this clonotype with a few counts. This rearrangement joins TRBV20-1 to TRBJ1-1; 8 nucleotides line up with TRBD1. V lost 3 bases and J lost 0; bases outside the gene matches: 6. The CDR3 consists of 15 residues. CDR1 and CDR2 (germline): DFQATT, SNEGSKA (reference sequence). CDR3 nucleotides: TGCAGTGCTAGCAAGGGGACAGGAGTGAACACTGAAGCTTTCTTT. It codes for CSASKGTGVNTEAFF.

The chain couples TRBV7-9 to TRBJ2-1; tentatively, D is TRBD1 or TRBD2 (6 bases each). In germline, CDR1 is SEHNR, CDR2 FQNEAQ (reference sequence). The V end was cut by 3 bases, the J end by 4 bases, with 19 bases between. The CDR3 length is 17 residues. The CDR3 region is CASSFVGGAGSYNEQFF. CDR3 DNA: TGTGCCAGCAGCTTCGTGGGGGGCGCAGGGTCTTACAATGAGCAGTTCTTC.